This TCR beta chain is drawn from a study of shared clonotypes between healthy human individuals. Here immunoSEQ multiplex PCR was the method, and the copy in TCRdb shows in-frame clones only, minus some. The sample yields over a million clones, 75% seen once. There are 12 residues in the CDR3. V dropped 6 bases and J dropped 7 bases, with 13 bases sitting between them. CDR1 MDHEN and CDR2 SYDVKM come from the germline V gene. The genes are TRBV28 and TRBJ2-7; tentative D call: TRBD2 (5 bases). This TCR was sampled from a man aged 18 to 29 in good health. Sequenced input: memory CD4+ T cells sorted from blood. Regarding subset: CD45RA-negative fraction. The DNA for the CDR3 is TGTGCCAGCAGCTTCCCGACGGGGGAGCAGTACTTC. Amino acids: CASSFPTGEQYF.